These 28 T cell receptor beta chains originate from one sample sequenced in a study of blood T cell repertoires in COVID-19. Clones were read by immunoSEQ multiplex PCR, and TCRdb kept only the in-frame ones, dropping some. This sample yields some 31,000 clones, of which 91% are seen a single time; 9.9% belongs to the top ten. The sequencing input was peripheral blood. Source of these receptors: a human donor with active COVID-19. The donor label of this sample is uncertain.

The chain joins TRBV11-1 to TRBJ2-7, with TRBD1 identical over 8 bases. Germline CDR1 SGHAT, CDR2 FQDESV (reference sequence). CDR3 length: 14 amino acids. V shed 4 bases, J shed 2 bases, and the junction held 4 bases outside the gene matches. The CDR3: CASSSGTGPYEQYF. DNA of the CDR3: TGTGCCAGCAGCTCCGGGACAGGCCCCTACGAGCAGTACTTC.

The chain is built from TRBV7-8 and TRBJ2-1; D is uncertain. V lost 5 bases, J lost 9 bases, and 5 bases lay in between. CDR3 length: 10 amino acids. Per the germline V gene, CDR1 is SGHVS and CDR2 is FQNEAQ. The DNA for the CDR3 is TGTGCCAGCAGCCATAGTGAGCAGTTCTTC. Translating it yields CASSHSEQFF.

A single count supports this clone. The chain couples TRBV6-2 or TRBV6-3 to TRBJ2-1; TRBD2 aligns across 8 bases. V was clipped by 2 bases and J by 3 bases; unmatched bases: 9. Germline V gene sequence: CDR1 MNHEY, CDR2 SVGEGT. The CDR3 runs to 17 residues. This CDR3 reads CASSYRLVAGFYNEQFF. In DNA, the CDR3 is TGTGCCAGCAGTTACCGACTAGTAGCGGGGTTCTACAATGAGCAGTTCTTC.

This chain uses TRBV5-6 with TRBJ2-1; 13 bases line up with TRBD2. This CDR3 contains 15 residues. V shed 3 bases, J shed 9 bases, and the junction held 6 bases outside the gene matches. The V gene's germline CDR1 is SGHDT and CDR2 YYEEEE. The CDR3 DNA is TGTGCCAGCAGCTCTGGACTAGCGGGAGTCATTGAGCAGTTCTTC. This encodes CASSSGLAGVIEQFF.

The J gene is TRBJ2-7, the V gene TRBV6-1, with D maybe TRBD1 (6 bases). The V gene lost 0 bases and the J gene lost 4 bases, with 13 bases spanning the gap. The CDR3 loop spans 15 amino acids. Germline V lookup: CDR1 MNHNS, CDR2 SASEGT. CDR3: CASSEARTQGYEQYF. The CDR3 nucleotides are TGTGCCAGCAGTGAAGCGCGAACACAGGGATACGAGCAGTACTTC.

The CDR3 region has the DNA TGTGCCAGCTCACAGGGAATGGGAACTGAAGCTTTCTTT. This encodes CASSQGMGTEAFF. J is TRBJ1-1 and V is TRBV5-8, with a weak D call TRBD1 (6 bases). This CDR3 is 13 amino acids long. V was pared by 7 bases and J by 5 bases, with 15 bases between. In germline, CDR1 is SGHTS, CDR2 YDEGEE.

CDR3 DNA: TGTGCCAGCAGCCCCCAGGGGGCGGACAATCAGCCCCAGCATTTT. It encodes CASSPQGADNQPQHF. The V gene is TRBV9, the J gene TRBJ1-5, with 8 positions matching TRBD1. J gave up 3 bases and V 4 bases, and 6 bases lay outside the gene matches. Germline V gives CDR1 SGDLS, CDR2 YYNGEE. This CDR3 contains 15 residues.

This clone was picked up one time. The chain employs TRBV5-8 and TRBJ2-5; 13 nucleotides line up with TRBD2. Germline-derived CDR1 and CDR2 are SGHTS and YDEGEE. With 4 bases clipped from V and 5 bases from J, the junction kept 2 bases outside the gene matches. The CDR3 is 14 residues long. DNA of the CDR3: TGTGCCAGCAGCCTACTAGCGGGAGGGGAGACCCAGTACTTC. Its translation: CASSLLAGGETQYF.

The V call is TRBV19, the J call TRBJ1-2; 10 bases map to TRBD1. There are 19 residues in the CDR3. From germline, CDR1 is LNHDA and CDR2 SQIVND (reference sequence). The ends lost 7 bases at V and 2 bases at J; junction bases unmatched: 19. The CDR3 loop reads CASINWAGTGERINYGYTF. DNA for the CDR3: TGTGCCAGTATCAACTGGGCCGGGACAGGGGAACGGATAAACTATGGCTACACCTTC.

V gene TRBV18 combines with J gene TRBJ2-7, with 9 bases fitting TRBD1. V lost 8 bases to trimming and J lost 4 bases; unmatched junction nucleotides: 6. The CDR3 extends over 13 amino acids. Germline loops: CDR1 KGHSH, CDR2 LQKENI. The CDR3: CASRDRVIYEQYF. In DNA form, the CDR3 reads TGTGCCAGCCGGGACAGGGTGATTTACGAGCAGTACTTC.

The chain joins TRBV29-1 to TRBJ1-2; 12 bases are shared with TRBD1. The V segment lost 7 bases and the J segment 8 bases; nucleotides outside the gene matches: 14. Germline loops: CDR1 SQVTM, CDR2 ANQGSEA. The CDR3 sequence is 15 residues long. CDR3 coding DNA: TGCAGCGCCAGTTTCACCGGGACAGGGGGCCTAGGCTACACCTTC. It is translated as CSASFTGTGGLGYTF.

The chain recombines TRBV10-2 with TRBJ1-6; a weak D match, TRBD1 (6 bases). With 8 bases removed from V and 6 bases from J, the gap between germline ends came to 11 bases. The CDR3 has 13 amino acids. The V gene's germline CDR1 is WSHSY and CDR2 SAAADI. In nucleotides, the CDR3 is TGCGCCAGCCGTCAAGGGGGTAATTCACCCCTCCACTTT. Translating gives CASRQGGNSPLHF.

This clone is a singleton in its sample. The CDR3 region has the DNA TGTGCCAGCAGTTTATCGGGGGGGTCAGGGAATGAGCAGTTCTTC. This translates into CASSLSGGSGNEQFF. This sequence joins TRBV4-2 and TRBJ2-1; 8 nucleotides align to TRBD2. CDR1 is LGHNA, CDR2 YNFKEQ, per germline. The trim removed 6 bases at V and 7 bases at J, leaving 11 bases unmatched. This CDR3 contains 15 residues.

The CDR3 is CASSSSRVLDEQYF. The CDR3 region has the DNA TGTGCCAGCAGTTCGAGCAGGGTACTCGACGAGCAGTACTTC. This chain connects TRBV27 to TRBJ2-7; D is possibly TRBD1 (5 bases). The CDR3 extends over 14 amino acids. V was trimmed by 4 bases and J by 5 bases, leaving 15 bases between them. Germline values: CDR1 MNHEY, CDR2 SMNVEV (reference sequence).

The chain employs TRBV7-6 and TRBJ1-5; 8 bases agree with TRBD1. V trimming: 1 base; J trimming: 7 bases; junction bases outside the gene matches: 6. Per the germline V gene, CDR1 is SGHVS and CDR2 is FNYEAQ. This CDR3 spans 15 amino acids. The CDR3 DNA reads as TGTGCCAGCAGCTTAGGTGACAGGGGAACGCAGCCCCAGCATTTT. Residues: CASSLGDRGTQPQHF.

DNA for the CDR3: TGCGCCAGCAGCCGTGCTGGGACAGGGCCAACCGGGGAGCTGTTTTTT. Amino acids: CASSRAGTGPTGELFF. The J gene is TRBJ2-2, the V gene TRBV5-1, with TRBD1 matching 9 bases. This CDR3 is 16 amino acids long. After removal of 4 bases from V and 5 bases from J, the junction contained 9 bases not matched to a gene. The V gene's germline CDR1 is SGHRS and CDR2 YFSETQ.

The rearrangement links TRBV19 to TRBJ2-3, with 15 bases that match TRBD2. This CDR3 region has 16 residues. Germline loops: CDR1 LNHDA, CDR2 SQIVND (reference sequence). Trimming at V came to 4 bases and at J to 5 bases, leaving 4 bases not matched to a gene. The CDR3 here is CASSTRTSGRVDTQYF. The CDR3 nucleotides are TGTGCCAGTAGTACCCGGACTAGCGGGAGGGTAGATACGCAGTATTTT. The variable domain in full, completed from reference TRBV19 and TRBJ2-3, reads DGGITQSPKYLFRKEGQNVTLSCEQNLNHDAMYWYRQDPGQGLRLIYYSQIVNDFQKGDIAEGYSVSREKKESFPLTVTSAQKNPTAFYLCASSTRTSGRVDTQYFGPGTRLTVL.

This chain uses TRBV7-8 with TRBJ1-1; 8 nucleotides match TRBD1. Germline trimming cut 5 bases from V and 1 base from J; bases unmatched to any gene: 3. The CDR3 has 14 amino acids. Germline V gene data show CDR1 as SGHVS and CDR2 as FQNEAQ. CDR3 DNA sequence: TGTGCCAGCAGCGCACAGGGGGGGAACACTGAAGCTTTCTTT. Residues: CASSAQGGNTEAFF.

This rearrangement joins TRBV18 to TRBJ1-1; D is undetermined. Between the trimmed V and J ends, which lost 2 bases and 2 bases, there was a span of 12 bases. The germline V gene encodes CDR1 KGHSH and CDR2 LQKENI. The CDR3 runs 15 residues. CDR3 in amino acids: CASSPLRAGNTEAFF. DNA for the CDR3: TGTGCCAGCTCACCATTGAGGGCAGGAAACACTGAAGCTTTCTTT.

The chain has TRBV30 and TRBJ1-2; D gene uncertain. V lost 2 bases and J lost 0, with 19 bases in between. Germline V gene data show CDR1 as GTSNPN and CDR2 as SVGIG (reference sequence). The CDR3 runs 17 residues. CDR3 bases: TGTGCCTGGAGTACCTTCGGGGAGTTAAAAGCTAACTATGGCTACACCTTC. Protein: CAWSTFGELKANYGYTF.

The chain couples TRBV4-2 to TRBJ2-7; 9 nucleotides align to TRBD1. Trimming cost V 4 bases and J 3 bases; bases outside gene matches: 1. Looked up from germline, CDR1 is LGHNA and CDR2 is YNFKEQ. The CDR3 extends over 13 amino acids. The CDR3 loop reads CASSRDRVYEQYF. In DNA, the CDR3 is TGTGCCAGCAGCCGGGACAGGGTCTACGAGCAGTACTTC.

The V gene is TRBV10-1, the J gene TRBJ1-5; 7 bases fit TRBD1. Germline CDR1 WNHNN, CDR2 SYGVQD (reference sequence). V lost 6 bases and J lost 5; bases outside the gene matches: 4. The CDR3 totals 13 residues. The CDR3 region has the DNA TGCGCCAGCAGCACAGGGGTCGATCAGCCCCAGCATTTT. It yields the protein CASSTGVDQPQHF.

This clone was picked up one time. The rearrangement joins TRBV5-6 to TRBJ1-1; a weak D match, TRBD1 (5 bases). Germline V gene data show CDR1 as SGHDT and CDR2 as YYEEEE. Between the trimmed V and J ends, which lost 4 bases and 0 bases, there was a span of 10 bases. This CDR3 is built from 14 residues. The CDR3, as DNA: TGTGCCAGCAGCCCGGGCAGGGTGAACACTGAAGCTTTCTTT. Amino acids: CASSPGRVNTEAFF.

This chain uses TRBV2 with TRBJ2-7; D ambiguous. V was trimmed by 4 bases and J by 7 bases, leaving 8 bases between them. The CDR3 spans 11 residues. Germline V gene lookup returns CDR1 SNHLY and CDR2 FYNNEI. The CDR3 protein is CASSASREQYF. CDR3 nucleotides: TGTGCCAGCAGTGCTTCGAGGGAGCAGTACTTC.

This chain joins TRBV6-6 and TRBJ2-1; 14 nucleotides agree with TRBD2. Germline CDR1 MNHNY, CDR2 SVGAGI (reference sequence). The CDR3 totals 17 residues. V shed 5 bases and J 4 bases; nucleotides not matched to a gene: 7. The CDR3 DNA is TGTGCCAGCAGTCCTGGGACTAGCGGGGGACTTTACAATGAGCAGTTCTTC. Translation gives CASSPGTSGGLYNEQFF.

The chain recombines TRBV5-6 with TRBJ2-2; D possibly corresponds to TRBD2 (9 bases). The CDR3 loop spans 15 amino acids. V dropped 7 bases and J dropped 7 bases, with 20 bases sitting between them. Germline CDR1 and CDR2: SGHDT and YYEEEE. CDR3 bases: TGTGCCAGCCAGGGGGCGGGAGGGCCCGTCGGGGAGCTGTTTTTT. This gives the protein CASQGAGGPVGELFF.

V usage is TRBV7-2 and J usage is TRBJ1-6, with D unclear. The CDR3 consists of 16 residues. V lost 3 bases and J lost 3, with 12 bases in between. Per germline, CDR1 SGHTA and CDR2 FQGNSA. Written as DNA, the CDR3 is TGTGCCAGCAGCTTCCCCCGGAGTGACTATAATTCACCCCTCCACTTT. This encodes CASSFPRSDYNSPLHF.

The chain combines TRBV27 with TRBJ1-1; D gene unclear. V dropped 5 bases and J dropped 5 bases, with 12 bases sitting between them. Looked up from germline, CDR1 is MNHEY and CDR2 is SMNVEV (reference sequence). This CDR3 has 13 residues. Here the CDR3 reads CASSLRRMTEAFF. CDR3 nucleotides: TGTGCCAGCAGTCTGCGGCGGATGACTGAAGCTTTCTTT.